The clone carrying this T cell receptor (beta chain) was counted a few times. Sequencing was performed with immunoSEQ multiplex PCR; in TCRdb, only in-frame clones are kept and a portion is missing. The sample shows tens of thousands of clones, 70% to 85% of them seen only once. The data derive from a study of T cell responses to AZD1222 COVID-19 vaccine. The ends lost 5 bases at V and 6 bases at J; junction bases unmatched: 7. This CDR3 comprises 15 residues. Germline CDR1 is LNHNV and CDR2 is YYDKDF (reference sequence). This chain connects TRBV15 to TRBJ2-2; the match to TRBD1 covers 9 bases. The sequencing used peripheral blood, collected on day 0 of AZD1222 vaccination. This clonotype was obtained from an adult in good health. The CDR3 DNA sequence: TGTGCCACCAGCCCCGACAGGGGGAGGGCCGGGGAGCTGTTTTTT. It specifies CATSPDRGRAGELFF.